This TCR beta chain was retrieved from a study of blood T cell repertoires in COVID-19. For the study at large: From the United States, Italy and Spain came samples of acute and convalescent COVID-19. PBMCs, B-cell-depleted T cells, or T cells were the source of the cDNA or gDNA that made up the material.

The length of the CDR3 is 11 residues. Per germline, CDR1 DFQATT and CDR2 SNEGSKA (reference sequence). Between the trimmed V and J ends, which lost 8 bases and 2 bases, there was a span of 10 bases. Authors' analysis steps: Cell counts per sample came from amplifying reference gene primers. Assay: immunoSEQ multiplex PCR; the TCRdb copy retains only in-frame clones and omits some. The V and J calls and clone size come from that table; D and trimming were worked out from the DNA. The table has about 190,000 clones, about 82% seen once. Input material: peripheral blood. This chain connects TRBV20-1 to TRBJ2-7, with D perhaps TRBD1 (5 bases). This clonotype was sampled from a woman between 25 and 40 years old with acute or convalescent COVID-19. The CDR3 bases are TGCAGTTATCAGGGAACCTACGAGCAGTACTTC. This encodes CSYQGTYEQYF.